Sequencing of this T cell receptor (beta chain) was carried out in a study of blood T cell repertoires in COVID-19. Study-wide context: PBMCs, B-cell-depleted T cells, or T cells were the source of the cDNA or gDNA that made up the material.

Recruitment covered about 26 US areas and drew participants whose ages spanned roughly 18 to 100 years. Original methodology: Cell counts per sample came from amplifying reference gene primers. Only in-frame clones appear in the TCRdb table, and some are missing; sequencing was by immunoSEQ multiplex PCR. That table supplies the V and J calls and clone size; D and trimming were determined from the DNA. The repertoire holds under 200,000 clones, around 83% seen once, with approximately 4% in the top ten. Trimming took 2 bases from V and 6 from J; bases not matched to a gene: 7. Germline values: CDR1 LNHDA, CDR2 SQIVND (reference sequence). CDR3 length: 16 residues.

The chain has TRBV19 and TRBJ2-7, with 13 positions matching TRBD2. The specimen was PBMCs or T cells enriched from blood (not recorded which). The receptor comes from a woman aged 45-65 years in a cohort exposed to, infected with or recovered from COVID-19 (not recorded which). The CDR3 DNA is TGTGCCAGTAGTATAAACCCGGGACTAGCGGGGACCGAGCAGTACTTC. This encodes CASSINPGLAGTEQYF.